The rows below give T cell receptor beta chains drawn from one sample of a study of T cells in Graves' hyperthyroidism and ophthalmopathy. TCRdb independently ran MiXCR on the multiplex PCR reads; one entry per CDR3 protein. The data contain some 350,000 distinct CDR3 sequences, around 15% of them singletons. Sequencing was done on a sample of blood. The receptors here all came from a woman aged 40-49 years with Graves' ophthalmopathy. Both conserved end residues are part of each CDR3. The D gene is left open where the match is weak. Size is stated for part of the rows, as once, few or many counts, or as a class when the clone is expanded.

clone size: .; V gene: TRBV6-1; J gene: TRBJ1-6; D gene: .; CDR3 DNA: TGTGCCAGCAGCGGGGCCCCAGGGAATTCACCCCTCCACTTT; CDR3 protein: CASSGAPGNSPLHF
clone size: many; V gene: TRBV6-5; J gene: TRBJ2-7; D gene: .; CDR3 DNA: TGTGCCAGCAGTTACTCGATAGGACGGACTGTGGAGCAGTACTTC; CDR3 protein: CASSYSIGRTVEQYF
clone size: .; V gene: TRBV6-2/TRBV6-3; J gene: TRBJ2-1; D gene: .; CDR3 DNA: TGTGCCAGCAGTTACGGACCCCCGACAACTAATGAGCAGTTCTTC; CDR3 protein: CASSYGPPTTNEQFF
clone size: many; V gene: TRBV12-3/TRBV12-4; J gene: TRBJ2-1; D gene: .; CDR3 DNA: TGTGCCAGCAGTCTGGCCGCCGCGGCTCTCTACAATGAGCAGTTCTTC; CDR3 protein: CASSLAAAALYNEQFF
clone size: many; V gene: TRBV7-2; J gene: TRBJ2-5; D gene: .; CDR3 DNA: TGTGCCAGCAGCACATCCCCGGGGGTAGGGGAGACCCAGTACTTC; CDR3 protein: CASSTSPGVGETQYF
clone size: few; V gene: TRBV25-1; J gene: TRBJ2-2; D gene: .; CDR3 DNA: TGTGCCAGCGGCCGACCCACCGGGGAGCTGTTTTTT; CDR3 protein: CASGRPTGELFF
clone size: many; V gene: TRBV27; J gene: TRBJ1-2; D gene: .; CDR3 DNA: TGTGCCAGCAGGAGTATCTATGGCTACACCTTC; CDR3 protein: CASRSIYGYTF
clone size: many; V gene: TRBV5-6; J gene: TRBJ2-1; D gene: .; CDR3 DNA: TGTGCCAGCAGCCTCCTAGCGCCCCGCTCCTACAATGAGCAGTTCTTC; CDR3 protein: CASSLLAPRSYNEQFF
clone size: few; V gene: TRBV30; J gene: TRBJ2-3; D gene: .; CDR3 DNA: TGTGCCTGGAGCGTGGGAGTGATTCCTAGCACAGATACGCAGTATTTT; CDR3 protein: CAWSVGVIPSTDTQYF
clone size: many; V gene: TRBV29-1; J gene: TRBJ2-1; D gene: TRBD1; CDR3 DNA: TGCAGCGTCCGACAGGGTTTAGGGCAGTTCTTC; CDR3 protein: CSVRQGLGQFF
clone size: .; V gene: TRBV28; J gene: TRBJ1-2; D gene: TRBD1; CDR3 DNA: TGTGCCAGCAATCACCCCAGGACAGGGGGTTATGGCTACACCTTC; CDR3 protein: CASNHPRTGGYGYTF
clone size: .; V gene: TRBV20-1; J gene: TRBJ2-1; D gene: .; CDR3 DNA: TGCAGTGGAGTAGAGAACAATGAGCAGTTCTTC; CDR3 protein: CSGVENNEQFF
clone size: once; V gene: TRBV11-3; J gene: TRBJ2-7; D gene: .; CDR3 DNA: TGTGCCGGCAGCCCGCGGACCAACCCACGGGAGCGGTACTTC; CDR3 protein: CAGSPRTNPRERYF
clone size: many; V gene: TRBV14; J gene: TRBJ1-2; D gene: .; CDR3 DNA: TGTGCCAGCAGCCAACCTGGGACGGGTTATGGCTACACCTTC; CDR3 protein: CASSQPGTGYGYTF
clone size: few; V gene: TRBV5-4; J gene: TRBJ2-2; D gene: .; CDR3 DNA: TGTGCCAGCAGCTTTATAGGAGACAGGGGGGAGCTGTTTTTT; CDR3 protein: CASSFIGDRGELFF
clone size: .; V gene: TRBV24-1; J gene: TRBJ1-5; D gene: TRBD1; CDR3 DNA: TGTGCCACCAGTGATTCTTACCCAGGACAGGGGGGCAATCAGCCCCAGCATTTT; CDR3 protein: CATSDSYPGQGGNQPQHF
clone size: many; V gene: TRBV20-1; J gene: TRBJ2-3; D gene: TRBD1; CDR3 DNA: TGCAGTGCTCCAGATCGGACAGGAACGGATACGCAGTATTTT; CDR3 protein: CSAPDRTGTDTQYF
clone size: many; V gene: TRBV28; J gene: TRBJ2-3; D gene: .; CDR3 DNA: TGTGCCAGCTCCTGGGTAGGGGATAGCGGTGGGGGGCCAGATACGCAGTATTTT; CDR3 protein: CASSWVGDSGGGPDTQYF
clone size: many; V gene: TRBV13; J gene: TRBJ1-2; D gene: .; CDR3 DNA: TGTGCCAGCAGCTTAGCCCCTAGCTATGGCTACACCTTC; CDR3 protein: CASSLAPSYGYTF
clone size: many; V gene: TRBV2; J gene: TRBJ1-3; D gene: .; CDR3 DNA: TGTGCCAGCAGTGCGGGAGATAGGGTCTCTGGAAACACCATATATTTT; CDR3 protein: CASSAGDRVSGNTIYF
clone size: many; V gene: TRBV3-1; J gene: TRBJ2-5; D gene: .; CDR3 DNA: TGTGCCAGCAGCCAAGATGGGCAGCAAGAGACCCAGTACTTC; CDR3 protein: CASSQDGQQETQYF
clone size: .; V gene: TRBV6-1; J gene: TRBJ2-2; D gene: .; CDR3 DNA: TGTGCCAGCAGGTCTCGACAGATCGACACCGGGGAGCTGTTTTTT; CDR3 protein: CASRSRQIDTGELFF
clone size: many; V gene: TRBV20-1; J gene: TRBJ2-3; D gene: TRBD1; CDR3 DNA: TGCAGTGCTAGAGATTGGGACAGGGGCACAGATACGCAGTATTTT; CDR3 protein: CSARDWDRGTDTQYF
clone size: many; V gene: TRBV27; J gene: TRBJ2-1; D gene: .; CDR3 DNA: TGTGCCAGCATTCGGGGATTTCCTCTCGTGGATGAGCAGTTCTTC; CDR3 protein: CASIRGFPLVDEQFF
clone size: many; V gene: TRBV2; J gene: TRBJ2-2; D gene: TRBD1; CDR3 DNA: TGTGCCAGCAGGGGACAGATAGACACCGGGGAGCTGTTTTTT; CDR3 protein: CASRGQIDTGELFF
clone size: many; V gene: TRBV9; J gene: TRBJ1-1; D gene: TRBD1; CDR3 DNA: TGTGCCAGCAGCGTAGCTACAGGGGGCGAAGCTTTCTTT; CDR3 protein: CASSVATGGEAFF
clone size: many; V gene: TRBV28; J gene: TRBJ2-3; D gene: .; CDR3 DNA: TGTGCCAGCAGTTTGGGGCTAAACGCAGATACGCAGTATTTT; CDR3 protein: CASSLGLNADTQYF
clone size: many; V gene: TRBV12-5; J gene: TRBJ1-5; D gene: .; CDR3 DNA: TGTGCTCTAGGGGGGATCTGGAATCAGCCCCAGCATTTT; CDR3 protein: CALGGIWNQPQHF
clone size: few; V gene: TRBV19; J gene: TRBJ2-2; D gene: .; CDR3 DNA: TGTGCCAGTAGCCTTTTAAGCACCGGGGAGCTGTTTTTT; CDR3 protein: CASSLLSTGELFF
clone size: .; V gene: TRBV12-3/TRBV12-4; J gene: TRBJ2-4; D gene: TRBD1; CDR3 DNA: TGTGCCAGCAGTTTAGGAGGGGGCGAGGACATTCAGTACTTC; CDR3 protein: CASSLGGGEDIQYF
clone size: many; V gene: TRBV11-3; J gene: TRBJ2-3; D gene: TRBD2; CDR3 DNA: TGTGCCAGCAGCTTGGGGCGCGGGGGGGATACGCAGTATTTT; CDR3 protein: CASSLGRGGDTQYF
clone size: many; V gene: TRBV7-2; J gene: TRBJ1-3; D gene: .; CDR3 DNA: TGTGCCAGCAGCTTACAGAGGGTCGGAAACACCATATATTTT; CDR3 protein: CASSLQRVGNTIYF
clone size: many; V gene: TRBV6-1; J gene: TRBJ2-7; D gene: TRBD1; CDR3 DNA: TGTGCCAGCAGTGAATTAGGGTCGGGACAGGGGTTGAGGGAGCAGTACTTC; CDR3 protein: CASSELGSGQGLREQYF
clone size: many; V gene: TRBV6-1; J gene: TRBJ1-2; D gene: .; CDR3 DNA: TGTGCCAGCAGTAACAGGTTCCTTGGCTACACCTTC; CDR3 protein: CASSNRFLGYTF
clone size: many; V gene: TRBV7-9; J gene: TRBJ2-7; D gene: .; CDR3 DNA: TGTGCCAGCAGCGAATTCGTGGGTGGAGAGCAGTACTTC; CDR3 protein: CASSEFVGGEQYF
clone size: .; V gene: TRBV7-9; J gene: TRBJ2-7; D gene: TRBD1; CDR3 DNA: TGTGCCAGCACCAAACGACAGGGCGAGCAGTACTTC; CDR3 protein: CASTKRQGEQYF